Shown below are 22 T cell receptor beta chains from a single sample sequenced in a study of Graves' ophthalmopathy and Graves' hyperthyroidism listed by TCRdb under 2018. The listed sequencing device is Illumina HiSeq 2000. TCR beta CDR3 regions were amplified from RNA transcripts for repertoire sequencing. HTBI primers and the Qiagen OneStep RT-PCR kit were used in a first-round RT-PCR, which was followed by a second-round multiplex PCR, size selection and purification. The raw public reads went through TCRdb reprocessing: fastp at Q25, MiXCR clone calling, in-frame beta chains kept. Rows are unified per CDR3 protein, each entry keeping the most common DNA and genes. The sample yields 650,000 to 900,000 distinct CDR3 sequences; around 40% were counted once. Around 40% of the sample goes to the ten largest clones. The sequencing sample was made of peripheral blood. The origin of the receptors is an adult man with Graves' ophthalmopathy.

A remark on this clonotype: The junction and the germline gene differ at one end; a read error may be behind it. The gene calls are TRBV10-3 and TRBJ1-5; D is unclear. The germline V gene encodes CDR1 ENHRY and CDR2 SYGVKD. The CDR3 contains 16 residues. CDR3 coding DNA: TGTGCCAGCAGTGATCCCCGTGGTGCTAGCAATCAGCCCCAGCATTTT. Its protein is CASSDPRGASNQPQHF.

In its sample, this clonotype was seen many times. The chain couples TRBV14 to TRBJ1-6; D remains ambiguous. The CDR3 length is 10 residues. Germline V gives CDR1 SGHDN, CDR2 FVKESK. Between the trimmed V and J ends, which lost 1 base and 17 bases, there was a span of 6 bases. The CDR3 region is CASSQGVVHF. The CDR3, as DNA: TGTGCCAGCAGCCAAGGGGTGGTCCACTTT.

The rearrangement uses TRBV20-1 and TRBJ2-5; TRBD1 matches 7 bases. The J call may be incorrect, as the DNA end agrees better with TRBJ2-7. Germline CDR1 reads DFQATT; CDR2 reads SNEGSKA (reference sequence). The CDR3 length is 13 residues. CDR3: CSARDDGTDEQYF. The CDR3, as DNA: TGCAGTGCTAGAGACGACGGGACAGACGAGCAGTACTTC.

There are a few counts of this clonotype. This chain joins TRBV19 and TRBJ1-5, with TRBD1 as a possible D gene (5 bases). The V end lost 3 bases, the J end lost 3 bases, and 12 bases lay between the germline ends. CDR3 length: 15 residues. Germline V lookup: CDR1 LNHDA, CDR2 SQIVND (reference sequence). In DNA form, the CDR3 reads TGTGCCAGTAGTATGAAGGTAGGGGCCAATCAGCCCCAGCATTTT. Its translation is CASSMKVGANQPQHF.

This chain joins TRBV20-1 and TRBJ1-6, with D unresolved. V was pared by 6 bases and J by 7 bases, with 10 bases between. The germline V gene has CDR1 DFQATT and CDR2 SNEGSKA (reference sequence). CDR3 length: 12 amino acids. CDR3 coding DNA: TGCAGTGCCAATACACCGAATTCACCCCTCCACTTT. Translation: CSANTPNSPLHF.

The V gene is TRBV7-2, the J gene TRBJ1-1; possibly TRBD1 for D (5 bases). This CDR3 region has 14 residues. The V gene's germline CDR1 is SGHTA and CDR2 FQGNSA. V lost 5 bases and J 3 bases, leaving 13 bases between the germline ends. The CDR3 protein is CASSVGRLDTEAFF. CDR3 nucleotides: TGTGCCAGCAGCGTGGGACGGCTAGACACTGAAGCTTTCTTT.

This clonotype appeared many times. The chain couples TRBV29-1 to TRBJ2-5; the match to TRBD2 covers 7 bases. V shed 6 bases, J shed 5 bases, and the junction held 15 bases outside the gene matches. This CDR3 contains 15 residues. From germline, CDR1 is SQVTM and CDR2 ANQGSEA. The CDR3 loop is CSVARSGRGGETQYF. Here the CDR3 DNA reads TGCAGCGTCGCCCGGAGTGGGCGGGGAGGGGAGACCCAGTACTTC.

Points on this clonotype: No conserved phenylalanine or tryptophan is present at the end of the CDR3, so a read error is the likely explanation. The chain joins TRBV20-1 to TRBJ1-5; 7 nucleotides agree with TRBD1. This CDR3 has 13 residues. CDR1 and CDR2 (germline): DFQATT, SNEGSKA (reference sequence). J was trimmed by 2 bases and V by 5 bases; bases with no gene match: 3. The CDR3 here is CSALGQGNQPQHL. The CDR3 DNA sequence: TGCAGTGCTCTCGGACAGGGCAATCAGCCCCAGCATCTT.

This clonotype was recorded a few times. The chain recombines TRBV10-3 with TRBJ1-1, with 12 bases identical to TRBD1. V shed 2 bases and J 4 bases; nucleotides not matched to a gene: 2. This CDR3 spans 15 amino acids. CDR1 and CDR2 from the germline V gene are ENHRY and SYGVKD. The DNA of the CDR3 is TGTGCCATCAGTGAGCCGGGACAGGGGGCCACTGAAGCTTTCTTT. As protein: CAISEPGQGATEAFF.

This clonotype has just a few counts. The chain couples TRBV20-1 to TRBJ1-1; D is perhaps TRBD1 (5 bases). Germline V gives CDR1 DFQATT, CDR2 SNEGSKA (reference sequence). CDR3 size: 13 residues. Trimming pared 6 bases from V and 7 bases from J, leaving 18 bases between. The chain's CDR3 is CSAPPRARGEAFF. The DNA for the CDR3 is TGCAGTGCGCCCCCCCGGGCGAGGGGTGAAGCTTTCTTT.

This CDR3 is CASSMGDIAKNEKLFF. The CDR3 region has the DNA TGTGCCAGTAGTATGGGGGACATCGCTAAAAATGAAAAACTGTTTTTT. V is TRBV19 and J is TRBJ1-4; tentatively, D is TRBD1 (6 bases). The CDR3 runs to 16 residues. The V end was cut by 3 bases, the J end by 5 bases, with 16 bases between. Germline-derived CDR1 and CDR2 are LNHDA and SQIVND (reference sequence).

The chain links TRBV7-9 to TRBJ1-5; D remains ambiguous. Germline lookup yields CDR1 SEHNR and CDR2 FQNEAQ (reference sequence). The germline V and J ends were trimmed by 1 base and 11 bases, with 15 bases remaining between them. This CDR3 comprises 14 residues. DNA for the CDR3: TGTGCCAGCAGCTTAGGTGGCGGAGAAGAGACCCAGCATTTT. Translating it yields CASSLGGGEETQHF.

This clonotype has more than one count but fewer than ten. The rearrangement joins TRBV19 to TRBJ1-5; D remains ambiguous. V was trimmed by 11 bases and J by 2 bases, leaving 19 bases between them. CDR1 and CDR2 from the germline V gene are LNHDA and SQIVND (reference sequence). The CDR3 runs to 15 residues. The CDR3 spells CASRGRFDGNQPQHF. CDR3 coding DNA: TGTGCCTCCCGCGGAAGGTTTGATGGCAATCAGCCCCAGCATTTT.

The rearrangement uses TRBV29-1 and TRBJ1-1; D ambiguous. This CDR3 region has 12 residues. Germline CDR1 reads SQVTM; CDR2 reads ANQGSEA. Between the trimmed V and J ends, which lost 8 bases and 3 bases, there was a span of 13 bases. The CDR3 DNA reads TGCAGCAGCTTGGTTGAAGACACTGAAGCTTTCTTT. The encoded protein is CSSLVEDTEAFF.

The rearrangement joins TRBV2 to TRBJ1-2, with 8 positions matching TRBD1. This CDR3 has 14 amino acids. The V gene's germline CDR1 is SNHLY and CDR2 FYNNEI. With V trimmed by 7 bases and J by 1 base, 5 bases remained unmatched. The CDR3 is CASIHGQGNYGYTF. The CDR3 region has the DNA TGTGCCAGCATCCACGGACAGGGTAACTATGGCTACACCTTC.

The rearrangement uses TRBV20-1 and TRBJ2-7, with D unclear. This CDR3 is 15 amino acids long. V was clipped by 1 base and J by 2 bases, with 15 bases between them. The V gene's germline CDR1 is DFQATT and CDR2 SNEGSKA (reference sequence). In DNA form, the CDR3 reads TGCAGTGCTAGAGTTACCCCACAGAGCACCTACGAGCAGTACTTC. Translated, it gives CSARVTPQSTYEQYF.

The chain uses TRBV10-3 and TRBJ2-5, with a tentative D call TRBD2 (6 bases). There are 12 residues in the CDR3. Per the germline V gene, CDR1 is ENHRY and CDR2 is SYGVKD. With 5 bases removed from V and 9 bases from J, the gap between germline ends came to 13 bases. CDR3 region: CAISWAGEAQYF. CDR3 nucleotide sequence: TGTGCCATCAGTTGGGCCGGGGAGGCCCAGTACTTC.

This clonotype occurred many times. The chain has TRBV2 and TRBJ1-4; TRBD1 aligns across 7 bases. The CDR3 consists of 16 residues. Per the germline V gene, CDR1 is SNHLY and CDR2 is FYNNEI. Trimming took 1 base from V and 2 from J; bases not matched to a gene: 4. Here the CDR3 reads CASSEEGTATNEKLFF. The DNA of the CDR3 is TGTGCCAGCAGTGAAGAAGGGACAGCTACTAATGAAAAACTGTTTTTT.

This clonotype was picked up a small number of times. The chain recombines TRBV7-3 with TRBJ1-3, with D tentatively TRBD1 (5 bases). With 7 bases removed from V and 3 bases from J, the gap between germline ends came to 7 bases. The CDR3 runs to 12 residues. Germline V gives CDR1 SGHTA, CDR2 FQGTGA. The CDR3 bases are TGTGCCAGCACTCAGGGTGGAAACACCATATATTTT. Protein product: CASTQGGNTIYF.

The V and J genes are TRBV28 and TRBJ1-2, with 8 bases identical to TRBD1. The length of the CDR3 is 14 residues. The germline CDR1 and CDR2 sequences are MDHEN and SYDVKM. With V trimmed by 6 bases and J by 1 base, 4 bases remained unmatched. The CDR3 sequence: CASRVTGVNYGYTF. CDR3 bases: TGTGCCAGCAGGGTGACAGGGGTTAACTATGGCTACACCTTC.

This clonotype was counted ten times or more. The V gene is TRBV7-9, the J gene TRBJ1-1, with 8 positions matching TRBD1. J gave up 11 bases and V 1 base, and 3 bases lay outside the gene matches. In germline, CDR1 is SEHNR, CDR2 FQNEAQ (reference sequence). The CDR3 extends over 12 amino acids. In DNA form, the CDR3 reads TGTGCCAGCAGCTTAGAGGACAGGGATGCTTTCTTT. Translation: CASSLEDRDAFF.

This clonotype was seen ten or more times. As DNA, the CDR3 is TGCAGCGCAAGAGCGAACACCGGGGAGCTGTTTTTT. This translates into CSARANTGELFF. V gene TRBV20-1 combines with J gene TRBJ2-2; D is ambiguous. The CDR3 is 12 residues long. Per the germline V gene, CDR1 is DFQATT and CDR2 is SNEGSKA (reference sequence).